The entry that follows covers one T cell receptor beta chain sequence. This clone was found once. Its antigen is not yet known. Base qualities are missing; no much larger clone stands one base away. The sample comes from a study of blood T cell repertoires in COVID-19 (TCRdb year 2020). Turning to the overall study: Collaborator samples came from the United States, Italy and Spain and covered acute and convalescent phases of COVID-19. Samples came from the ongoing ImmuneRACE study (first 160 participants) plus 1,254 subjects from 6 global collaborators. The sample metadata nearly always contained a de-identified subject ID, COVID-19 status, age in years and sex. The dataset comprised deeply sampled blood TCRbeta repertoires from subjects exposed to, actively infected with, or recovered from COVID-19. The material from the prospective study consisted of cDNA or gDNA derived from T cells, B-cell-depleted T cells, or PBMCs. Where available, HLA class I and class II types were taken from metadata supplied by the sample provider and were not determined by assay-based typing. The repertoires were released in a freely available public database intended as a resource for research on the immune response to SARS-CoV-2. General conclusions and limits of the study: How much clinical and demographic metadata was included differed by source and by participant, and the metadata was provided uncurated.

TCRbeta CDR3 regions were amplified from genomic DNA using the immunoSEQ Assay, a bias-controlled multiplex PCR. Regarding the original processing steps: The number of nucleated cells in each sample was estimated from the amplification of reference gene primers within the assay. To quantify the absolute abundance of each unique TCRbeta CDR3 rearrangement, sequence reads were collapsed and filtered. For each sample, productive Simpson clonality was calculated by taking the square root of Simpson's diversity index across productive rearrangements. TCRdb mirrors the immuneACCESS table, restricted to in-frame sequences. Some clones are absent from its copies; in checked studies, under half trace to an unresolved V gene, and the reason for the others is unknown. V, J and clone size are those of that table, while D and trimming were read from the DNA. Recorded for this sample are roughly 190,000 clones; approximately 84% of them occurred a single time. Approximately 3% of the sample is in the top ten clones.

Enrolling through a virtual design, the prospective study's participants ranged in age from roughly 18 to 89 years and lived across 20 to 25 United States geographic areas. In the prospective study, participants were assigned to cohorts based on the clinical history participants reported in a screening survey and a study questionnaire. Recovered participants in ImmuneRACE Cohort 3 were defined by two consecutive negative NP/OP PCR tests, clearance by a healthcare professional, or resolution of symptoms. Each participant in the prospective study had whole blood, serum and a nasopharyngeal or oropharyngeal swab collected by mobile phlebotomists. Over a 2-month period, participants in the prospective study had the option of providing additional blood draws and questionnaires. Blood samples from the prospective study were shipped frozen or at room temperature prior to DNA extraction. CDR1 and CDR2 are drawn from the germline V gene (reference sequence): GTSNPN, SVGIG. Inclusive of the bounding cysteine and phenylalanine, the CDR3 is 13 residues long. This entry keeps only the CDR3 DNA: 39 bases, framed from base 1. For this chain, trimming is 2 bases at the V end and 8 bases at the J end, and the number of junction bases without a gene match is 8.

Recombination connected TRBV30 to TRBJ1-2; 7 nucleotides in the junction match TRBD1. The sequence derives from a woman in her 30s who had recovered from COVID-19. The specimen was PBMCs or T cells enriched from blood (not recorded which). Here the CDR3 is given as CAWSPDRAHGYTF. The nucleotide sequence is given as TGTGCCTGGAGTCCCGACAGGGCCCACGGCTACACCTTC.